This TCR beta chain appears in the sequencing data of a study of cytomegalovirus exposure and HLA in healthy donors. Study-level background: Among the approximately 400 genotyped donors, more than 70% were placed in the Caucasian-associated ancestry cluster. Study conclusions and caveats: Researchers counted 150 to 200 TCR beta chains as cytomegalovirus-associated. Immune exposure information comprised only CMV serostatus.

As regards this clone: Its specificity is unknown.

Germline V CDR1 and CDR2: SEHNR, FQNEAQ (reference sequence). The V gene lost 0 bases and the J gene lost 4 bases, with 6 bases spanning the gap. The CDR3 runs to 13 residues. Primers: 60 Vbeta forward and 13 Jbeta reverse. Assay used: immunoSEQ multiplex PCR; TCRdb lists only in-frame clones, some missing. In the table there are over 100,000 clones, approximately 80% of which are singletons. The source of this sequence is a male donor in good health and CMV-seropositive. The chain recombines TRBV7-9 with TRBJ2-5; D uncertain. The sequenced material came from PBMCs. CDR3 nucleotides: TGTGCCAGCAGCTTAGCTGCGCGAGAGACCCAGTACTTC. It is translated as CASSLAARETQYF.